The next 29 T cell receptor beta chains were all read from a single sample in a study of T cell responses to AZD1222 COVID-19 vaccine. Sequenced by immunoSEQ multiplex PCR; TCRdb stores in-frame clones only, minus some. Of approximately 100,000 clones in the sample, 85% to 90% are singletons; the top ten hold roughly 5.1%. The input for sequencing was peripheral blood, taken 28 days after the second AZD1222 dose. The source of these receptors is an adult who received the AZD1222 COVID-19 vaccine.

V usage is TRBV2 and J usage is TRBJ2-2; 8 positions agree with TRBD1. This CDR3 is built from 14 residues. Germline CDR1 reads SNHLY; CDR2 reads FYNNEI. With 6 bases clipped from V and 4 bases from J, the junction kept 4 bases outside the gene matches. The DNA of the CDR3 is TGTGCCAGCAGGGACAGGGTGACCACCGGGGAGCTGTTTTTT. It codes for CASRDRVTTGELFF.

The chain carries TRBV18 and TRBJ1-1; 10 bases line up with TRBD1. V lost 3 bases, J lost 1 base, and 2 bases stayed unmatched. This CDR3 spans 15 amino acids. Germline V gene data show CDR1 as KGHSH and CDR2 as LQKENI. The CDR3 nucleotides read TGTGCCAGCTCACCGACAGGGGGCCCGAACACTGAAGCTTTCTTT. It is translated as CASSPTGGPNTEAFF. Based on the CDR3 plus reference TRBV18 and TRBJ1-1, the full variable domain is NAGVMQNPRHLVRRRGQEARLRCSPMKGHSHVYWYRQLPEEGLKFMVYLQKENIIDESGMPKERFSAEFPKEGPSILRIQQVVRGDSAAYFCASSPTGGPNTEAFFGQGTRLTVV.

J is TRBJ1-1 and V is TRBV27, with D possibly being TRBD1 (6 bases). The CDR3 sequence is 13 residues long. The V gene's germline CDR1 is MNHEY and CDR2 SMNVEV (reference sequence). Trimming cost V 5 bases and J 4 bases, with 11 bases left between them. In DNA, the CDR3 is TGTGCCAGCAGTACAGGGTTTGGCACTGAAGCTTTCTTT. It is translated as CASSTGFGTEAFF.

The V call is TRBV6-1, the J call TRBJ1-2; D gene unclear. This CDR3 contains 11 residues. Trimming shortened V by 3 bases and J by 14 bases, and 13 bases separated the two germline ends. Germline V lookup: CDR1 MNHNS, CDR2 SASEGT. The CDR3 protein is CASSDGRARTF. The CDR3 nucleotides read TGTGCCAGCAGTGACGGCCGGGCTCGTACCTTC.

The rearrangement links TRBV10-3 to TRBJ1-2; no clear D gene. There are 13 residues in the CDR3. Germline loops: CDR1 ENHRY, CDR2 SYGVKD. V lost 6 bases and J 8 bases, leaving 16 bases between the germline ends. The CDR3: CAIRPNSAWGYTF. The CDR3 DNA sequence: TGTGCCATCAGGCCAAATAGCGCGTGGGGCTACACCTTC.

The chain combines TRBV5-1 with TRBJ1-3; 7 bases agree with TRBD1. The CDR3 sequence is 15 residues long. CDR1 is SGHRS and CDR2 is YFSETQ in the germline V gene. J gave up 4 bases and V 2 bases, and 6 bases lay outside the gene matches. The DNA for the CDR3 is TGCGCCAGCAGCTTTCTCCCACAGGGGGGAAACACCATATATTTT. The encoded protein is CASSFLPQGGNTIYF.

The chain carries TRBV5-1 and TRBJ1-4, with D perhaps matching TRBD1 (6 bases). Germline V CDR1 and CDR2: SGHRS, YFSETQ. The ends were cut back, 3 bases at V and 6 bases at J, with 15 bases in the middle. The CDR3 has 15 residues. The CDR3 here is CASSSGPGAYEKLFF. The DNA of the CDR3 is TGCGCCAGCAGCTCGGGACCAGGGGCTTATGAAAAACTGTTTTTT.

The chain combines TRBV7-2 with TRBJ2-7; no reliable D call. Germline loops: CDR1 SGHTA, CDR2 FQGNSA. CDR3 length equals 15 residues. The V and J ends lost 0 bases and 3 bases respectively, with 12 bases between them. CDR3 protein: CASSLAPRPLYEQYF. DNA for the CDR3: TGTGCCAGCAGCTTAGCCCCCAGGCCTCTCTACGAGCAGTACTTC.

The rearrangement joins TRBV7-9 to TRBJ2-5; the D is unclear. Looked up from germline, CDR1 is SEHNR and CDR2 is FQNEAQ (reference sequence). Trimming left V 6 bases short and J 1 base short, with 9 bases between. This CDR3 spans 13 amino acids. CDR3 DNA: TGTGCCAGCAGGGAAAACAGCCAAGAGACCCAGTACTTC. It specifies CASRENSQETQYF.

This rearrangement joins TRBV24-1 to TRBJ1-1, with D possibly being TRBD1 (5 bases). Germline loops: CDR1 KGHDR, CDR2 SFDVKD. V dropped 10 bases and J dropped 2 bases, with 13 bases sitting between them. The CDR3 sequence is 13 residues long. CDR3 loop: CATADRHNTEAFF. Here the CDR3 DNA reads TGTGCCACAGCTGACAGACATAACACTGAAGCTTTCTTT.

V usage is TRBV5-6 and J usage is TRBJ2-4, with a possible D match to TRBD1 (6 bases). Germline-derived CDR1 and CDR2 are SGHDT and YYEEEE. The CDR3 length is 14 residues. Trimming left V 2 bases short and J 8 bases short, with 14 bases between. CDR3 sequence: CASSFQDRGHIQYF. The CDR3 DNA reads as TGTGCCAGCAGCTTTCAGGACAGAGGGCACATTCAGTACTTC.

CDR3 nucleotide sequence: TGTGCCAGCAGCCCCGGACAGGGGAAGGATTCACCCCTCCACTTT. This codes for CASSPGQGKDSPLHF. The chain links TRBV9 to TRBJ1-6; 9 bases line up with TRBD1. V lost 4 bases and J lost 8; bases outside the gene matches: 7. The length of the CDR3 is 15 residues. Germline-derived CDR1 and CDR2 are SGDLS and YYNGEE.

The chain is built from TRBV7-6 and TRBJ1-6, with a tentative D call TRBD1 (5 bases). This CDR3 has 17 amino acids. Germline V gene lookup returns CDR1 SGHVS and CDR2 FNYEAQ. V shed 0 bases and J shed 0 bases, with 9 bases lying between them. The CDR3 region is CASSLAPGSSYNSPLHF. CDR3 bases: TGTGCCAGCAGCTTAGCCCCAGGGAGCTCCTATAATTCACCCCTCCACTTT.

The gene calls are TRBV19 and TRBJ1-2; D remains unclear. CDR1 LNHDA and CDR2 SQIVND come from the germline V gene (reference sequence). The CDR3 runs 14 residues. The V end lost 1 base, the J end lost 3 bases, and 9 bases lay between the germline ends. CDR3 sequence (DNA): TGTGCCAGTAGTATAGCAGGTTGGGACTATGGCTACACCTTC. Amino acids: CASSIAGWDYGYTF.

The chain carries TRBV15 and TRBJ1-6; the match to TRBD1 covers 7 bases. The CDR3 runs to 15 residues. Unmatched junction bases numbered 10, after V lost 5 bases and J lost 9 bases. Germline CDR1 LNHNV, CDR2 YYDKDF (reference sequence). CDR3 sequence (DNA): TGTGCCACCAGCCCCCAGACAGGGACGGCTTCACCCCTCCACTTT. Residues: CATSPQTGTASPLHF.

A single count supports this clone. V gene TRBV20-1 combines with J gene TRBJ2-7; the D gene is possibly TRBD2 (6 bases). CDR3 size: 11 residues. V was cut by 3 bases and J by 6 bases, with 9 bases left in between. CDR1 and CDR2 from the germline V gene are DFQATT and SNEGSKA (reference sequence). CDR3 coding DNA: TGCAGTGCTAGGTTGGAGGGCGAGCAGTACTTC. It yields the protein CSARLEGEQYF.

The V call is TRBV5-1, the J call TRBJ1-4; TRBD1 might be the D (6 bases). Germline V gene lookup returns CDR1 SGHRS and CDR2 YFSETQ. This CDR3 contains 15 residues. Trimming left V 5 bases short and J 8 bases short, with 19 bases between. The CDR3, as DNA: TGCGCCAGCAGAACGGGGGCCTCGACAGAGGAAAAACTGTTTTTT. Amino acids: CASRTGASTEEKLFF.

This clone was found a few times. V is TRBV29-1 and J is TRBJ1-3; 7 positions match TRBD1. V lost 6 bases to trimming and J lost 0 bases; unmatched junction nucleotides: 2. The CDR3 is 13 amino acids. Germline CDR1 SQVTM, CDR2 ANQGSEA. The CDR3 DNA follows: TGCAGCGTGGGACAGTCCTCTGGAAACACCATATATTTT. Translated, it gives CSVGQSSGNTIYF.

CDR3 DNA: TGTGCCAGCAGCTTAGCAGCCTCGGGGGGGGTAGTGGACGAGCAGTACTTC. Protein: CASSLAASGGVVDEQYF. The chain couples TRBV11-3 to TRBJ2-7; TRBD2 matches 8 bases. With 1 base clipped from V and 5 bases from J, the junction kept 13 bases outside the gene matches. Per the germline V gene, CDR1 is SGHNT and CDR2 is YENEEA. The CDR3 runs 17 residues. Variable domain in full (rest from reference TRBV11-3 and TRBJ2-7): EAGVVQSPRYKIIEKKQPVAFWCNPISGHNTLYWYLQNLGQGPELLIRYENEEAVDDSQLPKDRFSAERLKGVDSTLKIQPAELGDSAVYLCASSLAASGGVVDEQYFGPGTRLTVT.

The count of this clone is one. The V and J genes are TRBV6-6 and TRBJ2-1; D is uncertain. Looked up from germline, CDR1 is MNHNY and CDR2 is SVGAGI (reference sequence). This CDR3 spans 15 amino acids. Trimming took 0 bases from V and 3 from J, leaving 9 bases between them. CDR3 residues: CASSYSSQNYNEQFF. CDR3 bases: TGTGCCAGCAGTTACTCGAGCCAGAACTACAATGAGCAGTTCTTC.

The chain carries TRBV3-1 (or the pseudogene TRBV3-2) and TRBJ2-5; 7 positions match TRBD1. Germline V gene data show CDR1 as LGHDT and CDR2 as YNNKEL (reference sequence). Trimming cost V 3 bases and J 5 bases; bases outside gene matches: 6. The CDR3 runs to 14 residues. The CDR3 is CASSHHRGEETQYF. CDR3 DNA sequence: TGTGCCAGCAGCCATCACAGGGGTGAGGAGACCCAGTACTTC.

CDR3 bases: TGTGCCAGTAGTATAAGTAGCGGGGCCAGCTCCTACGAGCAGTACTTC. It yields the protein CASSISSGASSYEQYF. V gene TRBV19 combines with J gene TRBJ2-7, with 8 bases fitting TRBD2. This CDR3 is built from 16 residues. Unmatched junction bases numbered 6, after V lost 2 bases and J lost 0 bases. Germline V gene lookup returns CDR1 LNHDA and CDR2 SQIVND (reference sequence).

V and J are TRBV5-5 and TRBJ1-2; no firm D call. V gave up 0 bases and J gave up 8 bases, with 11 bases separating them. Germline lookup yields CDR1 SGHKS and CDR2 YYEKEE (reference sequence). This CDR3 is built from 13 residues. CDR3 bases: TGTGCCAGCAGCTTGGGGGCCACGAGGGGCTACACCTTC. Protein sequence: CASSLGATRGYTF.

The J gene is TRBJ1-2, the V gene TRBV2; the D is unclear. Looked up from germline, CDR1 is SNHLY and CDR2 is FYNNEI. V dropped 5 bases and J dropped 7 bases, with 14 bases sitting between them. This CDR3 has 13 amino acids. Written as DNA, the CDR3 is TGTGCCAGCAGTCTCCGGACCGCCGGTGGCTACACCTTC. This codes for CASSLRTAGGYTF.

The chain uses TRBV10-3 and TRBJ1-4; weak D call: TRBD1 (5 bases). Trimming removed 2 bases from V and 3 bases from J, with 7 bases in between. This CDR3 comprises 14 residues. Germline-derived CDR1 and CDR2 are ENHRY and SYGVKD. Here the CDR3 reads CAISEGAANEKLFF. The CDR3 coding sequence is TGTGCCATCAGTGAGGGGGCGGCTAATGAAAAACTGTTTTTT.

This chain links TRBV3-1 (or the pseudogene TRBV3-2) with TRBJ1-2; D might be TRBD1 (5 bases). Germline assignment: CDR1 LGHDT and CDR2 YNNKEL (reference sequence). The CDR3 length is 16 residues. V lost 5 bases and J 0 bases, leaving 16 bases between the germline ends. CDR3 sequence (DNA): TGTGCCAGCAGCTGGGGGGTGGGAGTAGCTAACTATGGCTACACCTTC. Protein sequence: CASSWGVGVANYGYTF.

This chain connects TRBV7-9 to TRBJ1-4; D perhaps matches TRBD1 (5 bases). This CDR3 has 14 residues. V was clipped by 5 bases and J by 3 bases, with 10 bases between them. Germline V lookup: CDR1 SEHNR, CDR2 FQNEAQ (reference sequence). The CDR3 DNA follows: TGTGCCAGCAGCGTGGGGGGTTCTAATGAAAAACTGTTTTTT. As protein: CASSVGGSNEKLFF.

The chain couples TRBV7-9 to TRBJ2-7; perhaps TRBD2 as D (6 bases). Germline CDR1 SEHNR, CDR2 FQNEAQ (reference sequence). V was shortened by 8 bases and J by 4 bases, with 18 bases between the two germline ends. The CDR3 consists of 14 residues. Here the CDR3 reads CASEPIGGMYEQYF. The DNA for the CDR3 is TGTGCCAGCGAGCCGATCGGGGGAATGTACGAGCAGTACTTC.

The CDR3 nucleotides are TGTGCCAGCAGCGGGACAGGGCAGGGCTATGGCTACACCTTC. Translating gives CASSGTGQGYGYTF. The rearrangement joins TRBV5-8 to TRBJ1-2; 9 bases map to TRBD1. Trimming took 4 bases from V and 4 from J; bases not matched to a gene: 5. Germline CDR1 reads SGHTS; CDR2 reads YDEGEE. The CDR3 totals 14 residues.